A single sample gave rise to the 7 T cell receptor beta chains below, sequenced in a study of blood T cell repertoires in COVID-19. This table comes from immunoSEQ multiplex PCR, and its TCRdb copy is limited to in-frame clones, with some not included. This repertoire shows about 260,000 clones, around 87% found once; its top ten account for roughly 4%. Sequencing input: peripheral blood. The receptors shown here come from a man between 18 and 29 years old with active or convalescent COVID-19.

This chain connects TRBV28 to TRBJ2-7; 7 bases are a match to TRBD2. Germline-derived CDR1 and CDR2 are MDHEN and SYDVKM. Trimming took 1 base from V and 0 from J; bases not matched to a gene: 6. This CDR3 contains 16 residues. DNA for the CDR3: TGTGCCAGCAGTTTATTGCTAGCGGAGTCCTCCTACGAGCAGTACTTC. It is translated as CASSLLLAESSYEQYF.

The J gene is TRBJ2-2, the V gene TRBV12-3 or TRBV12-4; D gene ambiguous. Trimming left V 7 bases short and J 7 bases short, with 7 bases between. This CDR3 spans 11 amino acids. CDR3 coding DNA: TGTGCCAGCACTGCTAACGGGGAGCTGTTTTTT. It specifies CASTANGELFF.

The J gene is TRBJ2-7, the V gene TRBV27; 8 nucleotides match TRBD1. The V gene's germline CDR1 is MNHEY and CDR2 SMNVEV (reference sequence). This CDR3 is 15 amino acids long. Unmatched junction bases numbered 9, after V lost 6 bases and J lost 2 bases. CDR3 amino acids: CASSQSGQDPYEQYF. The CDR3 nucleotides read TGTGCCAGCAGCCAATCGGGACAGGACCCCTACGAGCAGTACTTC.

This chain joins TRBV18 and TRBJ2-6; 8 positions match TRBD1. The trim removed 1 base at V and 2 bases at J, leaving 7 bases unmatched. Germline V lookup: CDR1 KGHSH, CDR2 LQKENI. The CDR3 contains 18 residues. This chain's CDR3 is CASSPLRTGLAGANVLTF. In nucleotides, the CDR3 is TGTGCCAGCTCACCACTTCGGACAGGGCTAGCTGGGGCCAACGTCCTGACTTTC.

This chain uses TRBV9 with TRBJ2-7; D is ambiguous. The CDR3 extends over 15 amino acids. Germline values: CDR1 SGDLS, CDR2 YYNGEE. Trimming left V 0 bases short and J 3 bases short, with 13 bases between. The CDR3 DNA follows: TGTGCCAGCAGCGTAGGCGGAGACGTGCGCTACGAGCAGTACTTC. It specifies CASSVGGDVRYEQYF.

The chain recombines TRBV19 with TRBJ1-2, with 7 bases that match TRBD1. CDR1 and CDR2 (germline): LNHDA, SQIVND (reference sequence). J gave up 4 bases and V 5 bases, and 4 bases lay outside the gene matches. The CDR3 covers 13 residues. The CDR3 DNA reads as TGTGCCAGTAGTCGCGACAGGGTCTATGGCTACACCTTC. This sequence encodes CASSRDRVYGYTF. The full variable domain, completed using reference TRBV19 and TRBJ1-2, is DGGITQSPKYLFRKEGQNVTLSCEQNLNHDAMYWYRQDPGQGLRLIYYSQIVNDFQKGDIAEGYSVSREKKESFPLTVTSAQKNPTAFYLCASSRDRVYGYTFGSGTRLTVV.

The chain links TRBV3-1 (or the pseudogene TRBV3-2) to TRBJ1-6; D is perhaps TRBD1 (5 bases). CDR1 LGHDT and CDR2 YNNKEL come from the germline V gene (reference sequence). CDR3 length: 13 amino acids. The V end lost 3 bases, the J end lost 8 bases, and 8 bases lay between the germline ends. The chain's CDR3 is CASSQGGDSPLHF. CDR3 nucleotide sequence: TGTGCCAGCAGCCAGGGGGGAGATTCACCCCTCCACTTT.